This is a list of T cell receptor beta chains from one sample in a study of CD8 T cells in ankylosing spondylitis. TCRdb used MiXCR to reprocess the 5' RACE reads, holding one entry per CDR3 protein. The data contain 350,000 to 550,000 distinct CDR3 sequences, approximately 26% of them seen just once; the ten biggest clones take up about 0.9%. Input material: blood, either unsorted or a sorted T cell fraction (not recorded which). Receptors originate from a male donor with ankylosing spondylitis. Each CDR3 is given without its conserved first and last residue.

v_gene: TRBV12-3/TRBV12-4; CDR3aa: ASSLGQGASNQPQH
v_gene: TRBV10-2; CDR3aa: ASSGVDRAPYNEQF
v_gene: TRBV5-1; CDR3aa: ASSFTFSGGDGYT
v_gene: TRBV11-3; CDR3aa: ASSFGQANEKLF
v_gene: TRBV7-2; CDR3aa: ASSASGPGETQY
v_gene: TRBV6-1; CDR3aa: ASSGSRTGSPLH
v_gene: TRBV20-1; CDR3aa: SARDGRGLF
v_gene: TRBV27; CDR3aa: ASTRQTEVSEAF
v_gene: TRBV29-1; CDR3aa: SVQSGGGQPQH
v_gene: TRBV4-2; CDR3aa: ASSQDTATNTGELF
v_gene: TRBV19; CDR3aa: ASSIDRVNQPQH
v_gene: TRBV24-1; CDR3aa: ATSAGAAEAF
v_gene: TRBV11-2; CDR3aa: ASSLGRNTEAF
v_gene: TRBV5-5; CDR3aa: ASSAGTAGNYGYT
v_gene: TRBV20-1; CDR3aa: SAPGRGPSYEQY
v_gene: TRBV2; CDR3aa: ASTEGALRQETQY
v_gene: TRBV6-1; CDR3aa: ASSMGQYYATDTQY
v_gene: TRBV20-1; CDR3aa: SAPSSSYNEQF
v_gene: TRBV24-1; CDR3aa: ATSDPTFSSGNYNEQF
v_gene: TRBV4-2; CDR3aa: ASSHPGTGGGNTIY
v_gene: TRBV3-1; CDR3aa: ASSPTQVMNTEAF
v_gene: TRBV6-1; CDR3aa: ASIRDRNTEAF
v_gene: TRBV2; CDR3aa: ASSDRSGVVDEQF
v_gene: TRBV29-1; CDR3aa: SARQGANGGYGYT
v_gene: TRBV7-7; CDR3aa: ASSLGASRDSAPQY
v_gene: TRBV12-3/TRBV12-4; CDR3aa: ASSRTGGGWQF
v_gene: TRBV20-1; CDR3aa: SARNGQGNSPLH
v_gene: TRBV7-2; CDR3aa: ASSSRSLPLGIQY
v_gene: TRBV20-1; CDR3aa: SARGGAGNQPQH
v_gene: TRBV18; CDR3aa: ASSQGSANTEAF
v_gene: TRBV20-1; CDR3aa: SARFPGLAGAPKTQY